This T cell receptor (beta chain) was documented in a study of blood T cell repertoires in COVID-19. This clone was seen once. The protocol was immunoSEQ multiplex PCR, while the TCRdb copy is restricted to in-frame clones and leaves out a portion. The profile shows approximately 210,000 clones, 82% of them singletons. Germline V gene lookup returns CDR1 PRHDT and CDR2 FYEKMQ (reference sequence). V lost 0 bases to trimming and J lost 8 bases, with 17 bases between them. The CDR3 runs to 16 residues. Material: PBMCs or T cells enriched from blood (not recorded which). The receptor was isolated from a man aged 40-49 years who had recovered from COVID-19. This chain links TRBV13 with TRBJ2-1; no clear D. The CDR3 bases are TGTGCCAGCAGCTTAGGGGGTGTCGAGGAGTTGGATGAGCAGTTCTTC. As protein: CASSLGGVEELDEQFF.